This record concerns one T cell receptor (beta chain) sequence. It lacks a known antigen. The record has no base qualities; no much larger clone is one base away. cDNA was synthesized by template-switch 5'RACE using a primer carrying a 10-nucleotide random unique molecular identifier by which each TCR transcript was tagged. Each sequencing run produced over 200 million TCR-beta sequences covering 15-18 subjects. Total RNA was extracted with the RNeasy kit. TCR-beta VDJ regions were amplified with primers for the TCR constant region and the 5'RACE anchor, using the KAPA Real-time Library Amplification kit. A first PCR added sample indexes and Illumina adaptors, after which a second PCR increased the library yield. After Ampure bead purification, the TCR product of roughly 650 bp was size-selected on a 2% E-gel SizeSelection system. Before pooling, libraries had their quality checked on a Bioanalyzer, their concentration measured with Qubit, and their quantity determined with the Kapa Library Quantification kit. An Illumina HiSeq 2500 was used to sequence the libraries paired-end at 2 x 150 bp. To increase sequence diversity, about 24-32% phiX was spiked into each library pool. The authors' pipeline ran thus. The UMI-based MiGEC pipeline processed quality-filtered reads and removed over 80% of raw TCR sequences during error correction. VDJ genes were aligned to IMGT germline references, and clonotypes were defined by unique CDR3 amino acid sequence plus V-J genes. Clonal expansion, Shannon diversity, and CDR3 relatedness (CalcPairwiseDistances, ClusterSamples) were evaluated with VDJtools, and phylogenetic trees were built with CLCbio workbench. Using coefficient-of-variation modelling across technical triplicates, the study counted a clone as expanded if it had at least 8 unique UMIs. TCRdb handled the public reads itself, with Q25 trimming in fastp and clone calling in MiXCR, and kept productive beta chains. CDR3 protein sequences are deduplicated, and each keeps its most common genes and DNA. The V and J calls here are based on TCRdb, not the publication. Here the sample has roughly 70,000 distinct CDR3 sequences; less than 5.5% occur a single time. The top ten constitute about 2.8% of the sample.

A distance of 16 bases separates the germline ends of V and J, which lose 7 bases and 9 bases respectively. Reading from cysteine to phenylalanine, the CDR3 counts 14 amino acids. Of all the DNA, just the CDR3 is kept, 42 bases in frame from base 1. These data originate in a study of neurological immune-mediated disorders (dated by TCRdb to 2018 to 2020). Turning to the overall study: Among the roughly 34 multiple sclerosis patients, relapsing-remitting MS accounted for around 30 and secondary progressive MS accounted for 3. The cohort was made up of around 70 subjects, consisting of about 14 HAM/TSP patients, 34 multiple sclerosis patients and about 20 healthy controls. Peripheral blood TCR-beta repertoires from HTLV-I-associated myelopathy (HAM/TSP) patients, multiple sclerosis patients and healthy controls were compared by UMI-based sequencing. The 95 to 120 TCR-beta libraries included longitudinal samples, technical triplicates and paired sorted CD4+ and CD8+ T-cell subsets alongside PBMC samples.

For unsorted PBMC libraries, 2 million PBMCs were used after storage in RNAlater at -80 degrees C until RNA extraction. The multiple sclerosis patients were enrolled in a US clinical protocol that evaluated disease progression with magnetic resonance imaging. Peripheral blood was subjected to Ficoll-Hypaque density gradient centrifugation to isolate PBMCs, which were then cryopreserved in liquid nitrogen. On the study overall, not on this receptor specifically: The MS cluster showed no association with clinical or MRI features, and the authors stated that larger cohorts are needed. TCR clonal expansion was greatest in HAM/TSP patients and smallest in MS patients, who ranked below even healthy controls. No identical CDR3 amino acid sequences were found to be shared among expanded clones across subjects, suggesting that TCR-beta repertoires were private in all groups. In a phylogenetic analysis, the repertoires of 18 out of 34 MS patients fell into a single cluster of related CDR3 sequences, pointing to a possible signature at the repertoire level.

The sequencing input was PBMCs. This receptor was taken from a woman aged 25 to 39 with multiple sclerosis. The chain joins TRBV12-3 or TRBV12-4 to TRBJ2-6; TRBD1 is possibly the D segment (5 matching bases). The CDR3 reads CASTPEAGHNVLTF. The nucleotide sequence reads TGTGCCAGCACCCCAGAGGCAGGGCACAACGTCCTGACTTTC.